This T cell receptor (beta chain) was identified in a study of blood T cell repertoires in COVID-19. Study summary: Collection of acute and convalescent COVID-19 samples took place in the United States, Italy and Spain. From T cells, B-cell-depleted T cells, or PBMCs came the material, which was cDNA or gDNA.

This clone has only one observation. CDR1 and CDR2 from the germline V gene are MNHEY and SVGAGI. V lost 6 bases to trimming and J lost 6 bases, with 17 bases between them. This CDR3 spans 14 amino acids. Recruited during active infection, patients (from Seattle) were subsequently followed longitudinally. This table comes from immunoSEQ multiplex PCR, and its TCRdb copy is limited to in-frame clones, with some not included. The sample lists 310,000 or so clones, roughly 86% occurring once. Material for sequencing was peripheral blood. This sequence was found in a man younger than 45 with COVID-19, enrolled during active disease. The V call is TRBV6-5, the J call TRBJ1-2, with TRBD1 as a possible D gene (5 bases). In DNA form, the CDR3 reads TGTGCCAGCAGCGCCGGGGGGAGGGTAAATGGCTACACCTTC. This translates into CASSAGGRVNGYTF.